This passage covers 18 T cell receptor beta chains from one sample sequenced in a study of CD8 T cells in Susac syndrome. The authors reverse transcribed roughly 0.5 to 1 ug RNA with random hexamers. MiXCR was run by TCRdb on the immunoSEQ multiplex PCR reads, yielding one entry per CDR3 protein. This sample has some 190,000 distinct CDR3 sequences, with approximately 93% found just once. Material: CD4+ T cells from PBMCs. The receptors were gathered from a human donor in good health.

The rearrangement links TRBV5-1 to TRBJ2-5; 7 positions match TRBD1. The CDR3 loop spans 16 amino acids. The junction had 13 bases not matched to a gene; V was cut back by 4 bases and J by 4 bases. Germline assignment: CDR1 SGHRS and CDR2 YFSETQ. The DNA of the CDR3 is TGCGCCAGCAGCGGGACGCGACAGGGTGGAGGAGAGACCCAGTACTTC. It is translated as CASSGTRQGGGETQYF.

The chain links TRBV12-3 or TRBV12-4 to TRBJ2-5; D call uncertain. The CDR3 covers 12 residues. With 7 bases removed from V and 4 bases from J, the gap between germline ends came to 10 bases. The CDR3 is CASTLDGETQYF. The CDR3 DNA sequence: TGTGCCAGCACCCTCGACGGAGAGACCCAGTACTTC.

This rearrangement joins TRBV9 to TRBJ2-2, with 7 bases that match TRBD1. The trim removed 2 bases at V and 0 bases at J, leaving 4 bases unmatched. This CDR3 has 16 residues. In germline, CDR1 is SGDLS, CDR2 YYNGEE. DNA of the CDR3: TGTGCCAGCAGCGTGACGACAGGGTCGAACACCGGGGAGCTGTTTTTT. Its translation: CASSVTTGSNTGELFF.

V usage is TRBV21-1 and J usage is TRBJ1-3; TRBD1 is the table's D call and was not checked against the DNA. TRBV21-1 is tagged as a pseudogene. The CDR3 has 14 amino acids. This CDR3 reads CASSRGQSGNTIYF. CDR3 DNA sequence: TGTGCCAGCAGTAGGGGACAGTCTGGAAACACCATATATTTT.

DNA of the CDR3: TGTGCCATCAGTGTCGGGACAGGGGTCTATGGCTACACCTTC. Its translation is CAISVGTGVYGYTF. The gene calls are TRBV10-3 and TRBJ1-2; 10 bases line up with TRBD1. Germline CDR1 ENHRY, CDR2 SYGVKD. V was pared by 4 bases and J by 4 bases, with 3 bases of the junction left unmatched. This CDR3 spans 14 amino acids.

The chain joins TRBV20-1 to TRBJ1-1; 9 nucleotides line up with TRBD1. The CDR3 has 12 amino acids. CDR1 DFQATT and CDR2 SNEGSKA come from the germline V gene (reference sequence). V lost 6 bases, J lost 1 base, and 0 bases stayed unmatched. The CDR3 DNA reads TGCAGTGCGGGACAGGGGAACACTGAAGCTTTCTTT. This gives the protein CSAGQGNTEAFF.

This rearrangement joins TRBV5-1 to TRBJ2-7, with 8 bases that match TRBD1. Germline V CDR1 and CDR2: SGHRS, YFSETQ. V lost 3 bases to trimming and J lost 0 bases; unmatched junction nucleotides: 8. The CDR3 runs to 16 residues. In DNA form, the CDR3 reads TGCGCCAGCAGCTCGGCCAGGGGGCCTATCTCCTACGAGCAGTACTTC. It encodes CASSSARGPISYEQYF.

V usage is TRBV6-5 and J usage is TRBJ2-7; D assignment may be TRBD1 or TRBD2 (5 bases each). Germline V gene sequence: CDR1 MNHEY, CDR2 SVGAGI. V lost 5 bases and J lost 5, with 19 bases in between. The length of the CDR3 is 15 residues. CDR3 loop: CASSPSPGAVHEQYF. The DNA for the CDR3 is TGTGCCAGCAGTCCAAGCCCCGGGGCTGTCCACGAGCAGTACTTC.

This sequence joins TRBV5-1 and TRBJ1-2; 8 nucleotides agree with TRBD1. The junction had 12 bases not matched to a gene; V was cut back by 2 bases and J by 6 bases. The germline CDR1 and CDR2 sequences are SGHRS and YFSETQ. The CDR3 covers 16 residues. As DNA, the CDR3 is TGCGCCAGCAGCTTAAACCCCTCCGGGACAGGAAATGGCTACACCTTC. It yields the protein CASSLNPSGTGNGYTF.

The CDR3 sequence is CATSGPNEKLFF. In nucleotides, the CDR3 is TGTGCCACTTCCGGGCCCAATGAAAAACTGTTTTTT. The V call is TRBV24-1, the J call TRBJ1-4, with no clear D. Germline V gene lookup returns CDR1 KGHDR and CDR2 SFDVKD. Trimming stripped 10 bases from V and 5 bases from J, with 10 bases between. The CDR3 has 12 residues.

This chain connects TRBV5-1 to TRBJ2-3, with D possibly being TRBD2 (6 bases). The CDR3 has 15 residues. The V end lost 0 bases, the J end lost 5 bases, and 13 bases lay between the germline ends. CDR1 is SGHRS and CDR2 is YFSETQ in the germline V gene. For the CDR3, the DNA is TGCGCCAGCAGCTTGGTTTCGGGAGACGGAGATACGCAGTATTTT. It translates to CASSLVSGDGDTQYF.

This chain uses TRBV24-1 with TRBJ2-2; 7 positions agree with TRBD1. Germline V gene data show CDR1 as KGHDR and CDR2 as SFDVKD. The V and J ends lost 3 bases and 4 bases, in that order; junction bases with no gene match: 10. CDR3 length equals 17 residues. The DNA for the CDR3 is TGTGCCACCAGTGATACCCACAGGGGAAGGTCCACCGGGGAGCTGTTTTTT. The encoded protein is CATSDTHRGRSTGELFF.

The V call is TRBV20-1, the J call TRBJ2-5, with 11 bases that match TRBD2. The V and J ends lost 0 bases and 5 bases, in that order; junction bases with no gene match: 5. The CDR3 covers 15 residues. Germline V gives CDR1 DFQATT, CDR2 SNEGSKA (reference sequence). The CDR3 nucleotides read TGCAGTGCTAGAGAGGCTAGCGGGGGGCGGGAGACCCAGTACTTC. This codes for CSAREASGGRETQYF.

This clonotype was detected once. The chain combines TRBV5-4 with TRBJ2-2; D may correspond to TRBD1 or TRBD2 (6 bases each). The CDR3 spans 16 residues. Germline-derived CDR1 and CDR2 are SGHNT and YYREEE (reference sequence). V lost 3 bases to trimming and J lost 2 bases, with 14 bases between them. As DNA, the CDR3 is TGTGCCAGCAGCTCCCTCGAGGGGGGAAACACCGGGGAGCTGTTTTTT. Translated, it gives CASSSLEGGNTGELFF.

The chain carries TRBV9 and TRBJ2-5; 8 bases fit TRBD2. V was clipped by 0 bases and J by 1 base; unmatched bases: 11. The CDR3 extends over 18 amino acids. Germline lookup yields CDR1 SGDLS and CDR2 YYNGEE. For the CDR3, the DNA is TGTGCCAGCAGCGTAGGGGTTTTAGCGGGGCAAACCCAAGAGACCCAGTACTTC. The encoded protein is CASSVGVLAGQTQETQYF.

The chain is built from TRBV6-1 and TRBJ2-2; 11 nucleotides match TRBD2. The CDR3 spans 19 residues. Germline trimming cut 7 bases from V and 5 bases from J; bases unmatched to any gene: 18. The germline V gene encodes CDR1 MNHNS and CDR2 SASEGT. The CDR3 protein is CASNPGLAGGLRGTGELFF. The CDR3 region has the DNA TGTGCCAGCAACCCAGGCCTAGCGGGGGGTCTGAGAGGTACCGGGGAGCTGTTTTTT.

This chain uses TRBV4-1 with TRBJ1-5; a weak D match, TRBD1 (6 bases). Trimming pared 0 bases from V and 0 bases from J, leaving 12 bases between. The germline CDR1 and CDR2 sequences are MGHRA and YSYEKL. The CDR3 totals 17 residues. The CDR3 DNA sequence: TGCGCCAGCAGCCAAGACCCGGACAGACTTAGCAATCAGCCCCAGCATTTT. This translates into CASSQDPDRLSNQPQHF.

The rearrangement links TRBV5-1 to TRBJ1-3, with D perhaps TRBD1 (5 bases). This CDR3 comprises 16 residues. Per germline, CDR1 SGHRS and CDR2 YFSETQ. With 4 bases removed from V and 0 bases from J, the gap between germline ends came to 14 bases. For the CDR3, the DNA is TGCGCCAGCAGCCTGGACACCGTTGGCTCTGGAAACACCATATATTTT. Translation gives CASSLDTVGSGNTIYF.